A selection of T cell receptor beta chains follows, all from one sample in a study of shared clonotypes between healthy human individuals. The assay was immunoSEQ multiplex PCR, and TCRdb's table has in-frame clones only and misses some. The repertoire holds around 600,000 clones, with about 95% as singletons. Sequencing was carried out using naive CD8+ T cells sorted from blood. The source is a woman aged 25-40 years in good health. CDR3s include the opening cysteine and the closing phenylalanine or tryptophan. The D gene is left open where the match is weak. A clone size is listed for some rows: how often the clone was seen (once, few, many), or a class if it is expanded.

D: NA
size: NA
J: TRBJ2-7
V: TRBV19
CDR3: CASRGGTYEQYF
DNA: TGTGCCAGTCGGGGCGGCACCTACGAGCAGTACTTC

D: NA
size: once
J: TRBJ2-1
V: TRBV13
CDR3: CASSAGRNEQFF
DNA: TGTGCCAGCAGCGCAGGAAGGAATGAGCAGTTCTTC

D: NA
size: once
J: TRBJ1-5
V: TRBV19
CDR3: CASSILGGNQPQHF
DNA: TGTGCCAGTAGTATTCTCGGGGGAAACCAGCCCCAGCATTTT

D: NA
size: NA
J: TRBJ1-5
V: TRBV10-1
CDR3: CASIIDGSSLQGYSNQPQHF
DNA: TGCGCCAGCATCATCGATGGGTCGAGCCTCCAGGGTTATAGCAATCAGCCCCAGCATTTT

D: NA
size: NA
J: TRBJ2-7
V: TRBV19
CDR3: CASSMAGTPYEQYF
DNA: TGTGCCAGTAGTATGGCCGGGACACCCTACGAGCAGTACTTC

D: NA
size: NA
J: TRBJ1-2
V: TRBV27
CDR3: CASSFAANYGYTF
DNA: TGTGCCAGCAGTTTCGCAGCTAACTATGGCTACACCTTC

D: TRBD1
size: NA
J: TRBJ2-7
V: TRBV28
CDR3: CASSNWDSLDREQYF
DNA: TGTGCCAGCAGTAACTGGGACAGTCTAGACAGAGAGCAGTACTTC

D: NA
size: NA
J: TRBJ1-2
V: TRBV19
CDR3: CASSIVEGRSYGYTF
DNA: TGTGCCAGTAGTATAGTCGAGGGCCGGAGCTATGGCTACACCTTC

D: NA
size: NA
J: TRBJ2-1
V: TRBV2
CDR3: CASSERFNNEQFF
DNA: TGTGCCAGCAGTGAGAGGTTCAACAATGAGCAGTTCTTC

D: NA
size: NA
J: TRBJ2-1
V: TRBV30
CDR3: CAWSVGGPHNEQFF
DNA: TGTGCCTGGAGTGTAGGGGGGCCACACAATGAGCAGTTCTTC

D: NA
size: NA
J: TRBJ2-7
V: TRBV15
CDR3: CATSSPTDSYEQYF
DNA: TGTGCCACCAGCAGCCCGACAGACTCCTACGAGCAGTACTTC

D: NA
size: NA
J: TRBJ1-1
V: TRBV27
CDR3: CASSSGFEAFF
DNA: TGTGCCAGCAGTTCCGGGTTTGAAGCTTTCTTT

D: NA
size: NA
J: TRBJ2-7
V: TRBV1
CDR3: CTSPQERPSSYEQYF
DNA: TGCACCAGCCCCCAGGAGCGACCGAGCTCCTACGAGCAGTACTTC